The 15 T cell receptor beta chains given below trace back to one sample, sequenced in a study of cytomegalovirus exposure and HLA in healthy donors. PCR involved 60 Vbeta and 13 Jbeta primers. Profiled with immunoSEQ multiplex PCR; TCRdb holds only in-frame clones, not every one. The listing contains about 160,000 clones. What was sequenced was PBMCs. The receptors originated from a woman aged 55-69 years in good health and CMV-seronegative.

This chain connects TRBV5-4 to TRBJ1-1, with D unresolved. The germline gives CDR1 SGHNT, CDR2 YYREEE (reference sequence). This CDR3 comprises 14 residues. Trimming removed 0 bases at V and 0 bases at J, with 6 bases between. Written as DNA, the CDR3 is TGTGCCAGCAGCTTGGGTTTCATGAACACTGAAGCTTTCTTT. The encoded protein is CASSLGFMNTEAFF.

This chain uses TRBV4-1 with TRBJ2-3, with 10 bases aligning to TRBD2. This CDR3 region has 18 residues. Germline CDR1 and CDR2: MGHRA and YSYEKL. V lost 1 base, J lost 1 base, and 8 bases stayed unmatched. In DNA, the CDR3 is TGCGCCAGCAGCCAAGGGGCTAGCGGGGGTCCTCGCACAGATACGCAGTATTTT. It is translated as CASSQGASGGPRTDTQYF.

The chain couples TRBV2 to TRBJ1-1, with a tentative D call TRBD1 (5 bases). Germline lookup yields CDR1 SNHLY and CDR2 FYNNEI. The CDR3 totals 14 residues. Trimming removed 6 bases from V and 0 bases from J, with 11 bases in between. The CDR3: CASREGRLNTEAFF. CDR3 DNA sequence: TGTGCCAGCAGGGAGGGACGGCTGAACACTGAAGCTTTCTTT.

Concerning this clone itself: A read error is likely, as this CDR3 ends without the conserved phenylalanine or tryptophan. J is TRBJ1-2 and V is TRBV4-1, with 8 positions matching TRBD1. Germline-derived CDR1 and CDR2 are MGHRA and YSYEKL. The CDR3 spans 17 residues. Unmatched junction bases numbered 9, after V lost 0 bases and J lost 3 bases. The CDR3 protein is CASSQDLDRGWDYGYTL. The CDR3 DNA is TGCGCCAGCAGCCAAGATCTAGACAGGGGATGGGACTATGGCTACACCCTC.

V is TRBV2 and J is TRBJ2-4; 10 bases match TRBD1. Trimming took 4 bases from V and 0 from J; bases not matched to a gene: 3. The CDR3 is made up of 16 amino acids. The germline gives CDR1 SNHLY, CDR2 FYNNEI. The DNA for the CDR3 is TGTGCCAGCAGTGGGGACAGGGGACTAGCCAAAAACATTCAGTACTTC. This codes for CASSGDRGLAKNIQYF. Using reference TRBV2 and TRBJ2-4 for the parts outside the CDR3, the full variable domain is EPEVTQTPSHQVTQMGQEVILRCVPISNHLYFYWYRQILGQKVEFLVSFYNNEISEKSEIFDDQFSVERPDGSNFTLKIRSTKLEDSAMYFCASSGDRGLAKNIQYFGAGTRLSVL.

The CDR3 here is CASTRGQGAGQPQHF. The CDR3 DNA follows: TGTGCCAGTACCAGGGGACAGGGGGCCGGTCAGCCCCAGCATTTT. This sequence joins TRBV19 and TRBJ1-5; 12 bases map to TRBD1. The germline V gene encodes CDR1 LNHDA and CDR2 SQIVND (reference sequence). The CDR3 is 15 amino acids. Losses at the gene ends were 7 bases for V and 6 bases for J; bases not matched to a gene: 7.

V gene TRBV12-5 combines with J gene TRBJ2-2, with TRBD1 identical over 7 bases. This CDR3 spans 16 amino acids. CDR1 is LGHNT and CDR2 is FRNRAP in the germline V gene. With 2 bases clipped from V and 4 bases from J, the junction kept 7 bases outside the gene matches. The CDR3 sequence: CASGLPRQGPTGELFF. CDR3 sequence (DNA): TGTGCTAGTGGTTTGCCGCGACAGGGACCCACCGGGGAGCTGTTTTTT.

The CDR3 loop is CASSEAFGLGGSSYEQYF. The CDR3 DNA reads as TGTGCCAGCAGTGAAGCTTTTGGGTTAGGGGGATCCTCCTACGAGCAGTACTTC. The chain joins TRBV6-1 to TRBJ2-7; maybe TRBD1 (6 bases). CDR1 MNHNS and CDR2 SASEGT come from the germline V gene. The CDR3 loop spans 18 amino acids. V was cut by 0 bases and J by 0 bases, with 18 bases left in between.

The rearrangement uses TRBV5-6 and TRBJ1-2; 7 bases fit TRBD1. The germline V gene encodes CDR1 SGHDT and CDR2 YYEEEE. After removal of 4 bases from V and 5 bases from J, the junction contained 8 bases not matched to a gene. CDR3 length equals 14 residues. The CDR3 sequence: CASSATGSFYGYTF. Here the CDR3 DNA reads TGTGCCAGCAGCGCGACAGGGTCATTTTATGGCTACACCTTC.

V and J are TRBV9 and TRBJ2-7, with a possible D match to TRBD2 (6 bases). CDR1 and CDR2 from the germline V gene are SGDLS and YYNGEE. The CDR3 is 11 amino acids. The ends were cut back, 4 bases at V and 7 bases at J, with 9 bases in the middle. In DNA, the CDR3 is TGTGCCAGCAGCCGACGGGGGGAGCAGTACTTC. Translated: CASSRRGEQYF.

V usage is TRBV5-8 and J usage is TRBJ2-3; 8 bases are shared with TRBD2. Germline-derived CDR1 and CDR2 are SGHTS and YDEGEE. CDR3 length: 16 residues. After removal of 2 bases from V and 0 bases from J, the junction contained 5 bases not matched to a gene. The CDR3 protein is CASSLLGGRSTDTQYF. The DNA of the CDR3 is TGTGCCAGCAGCTTACTGGGCGGGAGGAGCACAGATACGCAGTATTTT.

The rearrangement links TRBV7-2 to TRBJ2-5; D is undetermined. This CDR3 region has 14 residues. V was pared by 0 bases and J by 7 bases, with 12 bases between. Germline values: CDR1 SGHTA, CDR2 FQGNSA. Here the CDR3 reads CASSLAGQVGTQYF. The CDR3 nucleotides read TGTGCCAGCAGCTTAGCGGGTCAGGTTGGGACCCAGTACTTC.

The chain recombines TRBV9 with TRBJ2-7, with 8 bases fitting TRBD1. The trim removed 3 bases at V and 5 bases at J, leaving 1 base unmatched. Germline lookup yields CDR1 SGDLS and CDR2 YYNGEE. The CDR3 has 12 residues. CDR3 region: CASSGTGHEQYF. In nucleotides, the CDR3 is TGTGCCAGCAGCGGGACAGGGCACGAGCAGTACTTC.

CDR3 region: CASSPEQAASYEQYF. The CDR3 DNA is TGTGCCAGCTCACCAGAACAGGCGGCCTCCTACGAGCAGTACTTC. The V and J genes are TRBV18 and TRBJ2-7, with D perhaps matching TRBD1 (5 bases). This CDR3 contains 15 residues. V shed 2 bases and J shed 0 bases, with 11 bases lying between them. The germline gives CDR1 KGHSH, CDR2 LQKENI.

The chain links TRBV6-6 to TRBJ2-1, with TRBD2 as a possible D gene (6 bases). Trimming left V 2 bases short and J 12 bases short, with 17 bases between. Germline loops: CDR1 MNHNY, CDR2 SVGAGI (reference sequence). The CDR3 has 14 amino acids. The CDR3 loop is CASSYKSSGTGQFF. CDR3 DNA: TGTGCCAGCAGTTACAAGAGTTCAGGGACTGGGCAGTTCTTC.